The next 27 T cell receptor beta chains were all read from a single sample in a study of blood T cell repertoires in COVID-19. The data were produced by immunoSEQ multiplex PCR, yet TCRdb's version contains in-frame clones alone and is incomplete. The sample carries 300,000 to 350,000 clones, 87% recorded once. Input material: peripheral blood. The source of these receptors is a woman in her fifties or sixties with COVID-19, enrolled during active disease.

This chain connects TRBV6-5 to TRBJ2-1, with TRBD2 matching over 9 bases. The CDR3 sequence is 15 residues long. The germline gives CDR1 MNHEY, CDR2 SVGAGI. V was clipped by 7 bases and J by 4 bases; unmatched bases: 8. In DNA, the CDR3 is TGTGCCAGCAACAAACAGACTAGCGGTTACAATGAGCAGTTCTTC. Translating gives CASNKQTSGYNEQFF.

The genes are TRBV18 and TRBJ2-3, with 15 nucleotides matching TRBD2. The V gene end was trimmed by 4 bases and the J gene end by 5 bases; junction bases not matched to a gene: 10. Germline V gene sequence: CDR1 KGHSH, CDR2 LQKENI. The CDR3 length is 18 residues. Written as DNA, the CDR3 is TGTGCCAGCTCACAACCGGGACTAGCGGGAGGCCGGGGAGATACGCAGTATTTT. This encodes CASSQPGLAGGRGDTQYF.

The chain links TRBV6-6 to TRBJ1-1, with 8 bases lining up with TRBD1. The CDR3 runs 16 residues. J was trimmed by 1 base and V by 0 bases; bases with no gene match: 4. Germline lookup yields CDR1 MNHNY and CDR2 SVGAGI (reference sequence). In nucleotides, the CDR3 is TGTGCCAGCAGTTACTCGGCAGGGGGCACGAACACTGAAGCTTTCTTT. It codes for CASSYSAGGTNTEAFF.

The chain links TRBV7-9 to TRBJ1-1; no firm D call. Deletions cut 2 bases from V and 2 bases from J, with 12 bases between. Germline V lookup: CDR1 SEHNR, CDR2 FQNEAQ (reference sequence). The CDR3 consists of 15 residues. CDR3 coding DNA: TGTGCCAGCAGCTTAACCGGGGTCTCAAACACTGAAGCTTTCTTT. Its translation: CASSLTGVSNTEAFF.

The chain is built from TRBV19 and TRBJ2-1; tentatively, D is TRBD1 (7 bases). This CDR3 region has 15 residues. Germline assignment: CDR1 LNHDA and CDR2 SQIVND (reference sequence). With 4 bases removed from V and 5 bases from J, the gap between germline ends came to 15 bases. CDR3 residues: CASSTSGGRHNEQFF. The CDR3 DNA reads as TGTGCCAGTAGTACATCAGGGGGGAGGCACAATGAGCAGTTCTTC.

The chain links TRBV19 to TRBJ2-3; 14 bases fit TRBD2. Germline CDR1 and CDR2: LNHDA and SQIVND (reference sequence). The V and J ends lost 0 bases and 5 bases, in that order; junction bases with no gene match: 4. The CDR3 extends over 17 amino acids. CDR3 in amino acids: CASSIEGLAGVVDTQYF. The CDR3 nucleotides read TGTGCCAGTAGTATAGAGGGACTAGCGGGAGTCGTAGATACGCAGTATTTT.

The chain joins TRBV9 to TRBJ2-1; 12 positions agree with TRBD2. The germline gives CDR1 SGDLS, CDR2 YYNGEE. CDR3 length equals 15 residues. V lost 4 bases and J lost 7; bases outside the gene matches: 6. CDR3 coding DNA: TGTGCCAGCAGCCCCGGACTAGCGGGGAGGAATGAGCAGTTCTTC. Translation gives CASSPGLAGRNEQFF.

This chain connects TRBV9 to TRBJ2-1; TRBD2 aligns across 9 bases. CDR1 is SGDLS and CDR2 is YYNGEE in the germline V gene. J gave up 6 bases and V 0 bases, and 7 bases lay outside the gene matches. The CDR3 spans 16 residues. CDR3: CASSVGGLAGLNEQFF. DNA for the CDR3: TGTGCCAGCAGCGTAGGGGGGCTAGCGGGGCTCAATGAGCAGTTCTTC.

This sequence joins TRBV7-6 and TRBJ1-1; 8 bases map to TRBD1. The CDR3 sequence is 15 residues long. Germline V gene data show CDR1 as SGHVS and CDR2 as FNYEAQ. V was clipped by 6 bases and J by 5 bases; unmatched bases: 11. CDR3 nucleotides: TGTGCCAGCAGGGAGCTGTACAGGGGGGGGACTGAAGCTTTCTTT. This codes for CASRELYRGGTEAFF.

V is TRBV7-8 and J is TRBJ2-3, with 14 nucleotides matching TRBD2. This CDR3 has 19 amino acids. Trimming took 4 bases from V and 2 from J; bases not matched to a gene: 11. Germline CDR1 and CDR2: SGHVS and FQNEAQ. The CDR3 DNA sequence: TGTGCCAGCAGCTCCCGACCGGGACTAGCGGGAGTAATCACAGATACGCAGTATTTT. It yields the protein CASSSRPGLAGVITDTQYF.

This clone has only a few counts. The DNA for the CDR3 is TGTGCCACCAGTGAGACTAGGGACAATGAGCAGTTCTTC. This codes for CATSETRDNEQFF. This rearrangement joins TRBV24-1 to TRBJ2-1, with D tentatively TRBD2 (6 bases). This CDR3 has 13 amino acids. V lost 4 bases, J lost 5 bases, and 8 bases lay in between. Per the germline V gene, CDR1 is KGHDR and CDR2 is SFDVKD.

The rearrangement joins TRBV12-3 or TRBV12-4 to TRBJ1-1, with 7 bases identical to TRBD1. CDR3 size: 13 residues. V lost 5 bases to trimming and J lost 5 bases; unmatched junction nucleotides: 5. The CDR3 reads CASSLTGQTEAFF. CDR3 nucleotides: TGTGCCAGCAGTCTGACAGGGCAAACTGAAGCTTTCTTT.

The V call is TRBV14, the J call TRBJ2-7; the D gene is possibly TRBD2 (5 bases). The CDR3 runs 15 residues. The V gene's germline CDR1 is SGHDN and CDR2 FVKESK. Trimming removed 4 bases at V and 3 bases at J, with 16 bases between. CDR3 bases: TGTGCCAGCAGCCCCCTTACGGGAACCTACTACGAGCAGTACTTC. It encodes CASSPLTGTYYEQYF.

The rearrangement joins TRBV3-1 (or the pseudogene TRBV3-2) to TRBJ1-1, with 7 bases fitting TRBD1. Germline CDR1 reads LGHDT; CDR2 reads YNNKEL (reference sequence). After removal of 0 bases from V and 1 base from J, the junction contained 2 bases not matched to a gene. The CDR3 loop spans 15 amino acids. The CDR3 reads CASSQEQGRNTEAFF. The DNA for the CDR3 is TGTGCCAGCAGCCAAGAACAGGGGCGGAACACTGAAGCTTTCTTT.

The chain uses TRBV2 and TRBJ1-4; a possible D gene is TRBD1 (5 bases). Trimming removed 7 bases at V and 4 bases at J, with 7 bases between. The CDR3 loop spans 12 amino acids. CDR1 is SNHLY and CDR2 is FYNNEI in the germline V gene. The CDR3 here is CASKGLNEKLFF. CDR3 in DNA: TGTGCCAGCAAGGGGCTTAATGAAAAACTGTTTTTT.

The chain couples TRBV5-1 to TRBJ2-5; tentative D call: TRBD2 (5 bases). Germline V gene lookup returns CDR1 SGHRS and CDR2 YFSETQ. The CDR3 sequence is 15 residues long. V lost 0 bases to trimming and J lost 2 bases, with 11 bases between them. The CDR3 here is CASSLVASPQETQYF. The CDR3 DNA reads TGCGCCAGCAGCTTGGTGGCTAGCCCTCAAGAGACCCAGTACTTC.

The CDR3 spells CASSPTGASNQPQHF. The CDR3, as DNA: TGTGCCAGCAGTCCGACAGGGGCGAGCAATCAGCCCCAGCATTTT. The chain joins TRBV28 to TRBJ1-5, with 8 positions matching TRBD1. This CDR3 spans 15 amino acids. Germline V gene sequence: CDR1 MDHEN, CDR2 SYDVKM. Trimming took 5 bases from V and 1 from J; bases not matched to a gene: 4.

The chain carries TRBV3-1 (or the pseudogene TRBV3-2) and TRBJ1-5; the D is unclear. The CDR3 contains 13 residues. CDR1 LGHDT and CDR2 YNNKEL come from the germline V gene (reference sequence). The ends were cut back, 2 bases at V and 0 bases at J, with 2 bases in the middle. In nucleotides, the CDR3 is TGTGCCAGCAGCCAATATAGCAATCAGCCCCAGCATTTT. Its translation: CASSQYSNQPQHF.

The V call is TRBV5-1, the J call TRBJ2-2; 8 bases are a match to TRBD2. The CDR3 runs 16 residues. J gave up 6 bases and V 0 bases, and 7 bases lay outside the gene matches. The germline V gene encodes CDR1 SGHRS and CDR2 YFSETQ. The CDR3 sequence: CASSLAAGLGPGELFF. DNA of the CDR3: TGCGCCAGCAGCTTGGCAGCGGGACTAGGTCCCGGGGAGCTGTTTTTT.

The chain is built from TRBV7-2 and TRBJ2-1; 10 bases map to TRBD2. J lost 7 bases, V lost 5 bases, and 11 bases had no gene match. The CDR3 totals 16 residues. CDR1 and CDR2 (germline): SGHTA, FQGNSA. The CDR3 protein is CASSLIWASGRNEQFF. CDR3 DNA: TGTGCCAGCAGCCTGATTTGGGCTAGCGGGAGAAATGAGCAGTTCTTC.

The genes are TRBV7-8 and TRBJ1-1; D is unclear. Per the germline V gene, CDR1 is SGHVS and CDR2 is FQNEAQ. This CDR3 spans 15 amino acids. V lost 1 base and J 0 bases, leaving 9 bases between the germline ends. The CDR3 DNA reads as TGTGCCAGCAGCTTAGGCCTGCCAGTGAACACTGAAGCTTTCTTT. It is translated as CASSLGLPVNTEAFF.

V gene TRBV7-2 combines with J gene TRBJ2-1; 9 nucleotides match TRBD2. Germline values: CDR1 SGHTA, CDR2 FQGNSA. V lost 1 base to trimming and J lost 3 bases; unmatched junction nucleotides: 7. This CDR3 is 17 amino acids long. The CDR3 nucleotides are TGTGCCAGCAGCTTAGGGGTTAGCGGGAGAAGCTACAATGAGCAGTTCTTC. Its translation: CASSLGVSGRSYNEQFF.

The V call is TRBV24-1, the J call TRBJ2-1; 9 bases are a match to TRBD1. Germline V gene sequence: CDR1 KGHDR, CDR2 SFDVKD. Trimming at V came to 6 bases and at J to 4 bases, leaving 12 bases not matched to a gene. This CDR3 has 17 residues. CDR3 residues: CATSLAPGTGSYNEQFF. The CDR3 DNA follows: TGTGCCACCAGTCTTGCTCCCGGGACAGGGTCATACAATGAGCAGTTCTTC.

The DNA for the CDR3 is TGTGCCAGCAGCCGTCGTACAAATTCACCCCTCCACTTT. This encodes CASSRRTNSPLHF. The rearrangement uses TRBV12-3 or TRBV12-4 and TRBJ1-6; D is uncertain. Trimming pared 6 bases from V and 7 bases from J, leaving 10 bases between. This CDR3 comprises 13 residues.

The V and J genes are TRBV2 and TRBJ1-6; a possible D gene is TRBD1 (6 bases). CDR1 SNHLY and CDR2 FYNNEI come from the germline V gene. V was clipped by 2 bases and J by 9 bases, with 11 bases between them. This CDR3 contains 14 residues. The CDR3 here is CASSEQGKGSPLHF. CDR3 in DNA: TGTGCCAGCAGTGAACAGGGGAAAGGTTCACCCCTCCACTTT. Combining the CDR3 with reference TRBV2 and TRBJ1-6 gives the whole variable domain EPEVTQTPSHQVTQMGQEVILRCVPISNHLYFYWYRQILGQKVEFLVSFYNNEISEKSEIFDDQFSVERPDGSNFTLKIRSTKLEDSAMYFCASSEQGKGSPLHFGNGTRLTVT.

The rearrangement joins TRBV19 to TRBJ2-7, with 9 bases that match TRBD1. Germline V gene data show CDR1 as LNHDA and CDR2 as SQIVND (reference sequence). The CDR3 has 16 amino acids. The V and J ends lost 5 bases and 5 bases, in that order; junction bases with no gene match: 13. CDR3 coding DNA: TGTGCCAGTAGTTTCGTTAAGGGACAGGGTGAGGACGAGCAGTACTTC. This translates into CASSFVKGQGEDEQYF.

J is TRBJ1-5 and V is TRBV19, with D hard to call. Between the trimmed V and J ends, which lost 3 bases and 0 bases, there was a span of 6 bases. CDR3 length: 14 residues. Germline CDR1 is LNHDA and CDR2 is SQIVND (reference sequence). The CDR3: CASSIRGSNQPQHF. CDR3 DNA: TGTGCCAGTAGTATCCGCGGTAGCAATCAGCCCCAGCATTTT.